Listed below are T cell receptor beta chains from one sample, sequenced in a study of post-analysis software for immune sequencing data. TCRdb reanalysed the PCR reads using MiXCR and keeps one entry per CDR3 protein. Among about 770,000 distinct CDR3 sequences, around 45% were seen once, and the ten largest hold 4.9%. Input material: blood. All receptors come from a girl aged 5-17 years with multiple sclerosis. CDR3s include the opening cysteine and the closing phenylalanine or tryptophan.

j_gene | v_gene | CDR3aa
TRBJ2-7 | TRBV4-1 | CASSPGEISGAQYF
TRBJ1-1 | TRBV12-3/TRBV12-4 | CTSSDSMNTEAFF
TRBJ2-1 | TRBV29-1 | CSPTPGLSSYNEQFF
TRBJ2-1 | TRBV29-1 | CSVGADPGYNEQFF
TRBJ1-5 | TRBV12-3/TRBV12-4 | CASSLALGGRSNQPQHF
TRBJ2-3 | TRBV25-1 | CASSQWDRDIDTQYF
TRBJ2-7 | TRBV6-2/TRBV6-3 | CASSYTGQTYEQYF
TRBJ2-5 | TRBV29-1 | CSVDFGTQYF
TRBJ1-5 | TRBV9 | CASSVGGSHQPQHF
TRBJ2-1 | TRBV18 | CASSPVRGLAGARSYNEQFF
TRBJ1-5 | TRBV10-3 | CAISAGGGSNQPQHF
TRBJ1-2 | TRBV6-5 | CASSYLASSDYGYTF
TRBJ2-7 | TRBV20-1 | CSARAGPSGSYEQYF
NA | TRBV29-1 | CSVPAWDANEQYF
TRBJ1-2 | TRBV5-1 | CASSSKIQNPNYGYTF
TRBJ2-1 | TRBV20-1 | CSARGGTSSYNEQFF
NA | TRBV20-1 | CSARETRASGRRETQYF
TRBJ2-1 | TRBV7-2 | CASSPKGGLAGEQFF
TRBJ1-2 | TRBV12-3/TRBV12-4 | CASSSTGLDGYTF
TRBJ2-7 | TRBV20-1 | CSARAWRDNEQYF
TRBJ2-6 | TRBV6-5 | CASSYLKQGPGGSGANVLTF
TRBJ1-4 | TRBV4-1 | CASSQDSQTREKLFF
TRBJ1-2 | TRBV20-1 | CSARDRGTSNYGYTF
TRBJ1-2 | TRBV21-1 | CASIPTDEGIGYTF
TRBJ2-7 | TRBV20-1 | CSACSPDSYEQYF
TRBJ2-1 | TRBV20-1 | CSASGRSSYNEQFF
TRBJ1-1 | TRBV29-1 | CSGSGTGTEAFF
NA | TRBV20-1 | CSASRLSGTTRETQYF
TRBJ1-4 | TRBV20-1 | CSARDTLWANEKLFF
TRBJ2-7 | TRBV6-2/TRBV6-3 | CASGEGRYEQYF
TRBJ1-1 | TRBV6-1 | CASSEVYSLNTEAFF
TRBJ1-6 | TRBV12-3/TRBV12-4 | CASSFGGQDSPLHF
TRBJ1-1 | TRBV19 | CASSSPEPYTEAFF
TRBJ1-2 | TRBV28 | CASSLIGSPGYTF
TRBJ2-1 | TRBV9 | CASSVRGRDDNEQFF
TRBJ2-3 | TRBV4-2 | CASSQELGRTRVGDTQYF
TRBJ2-7 | TRBV7-2 | CASSSWGAYEQYF
TRBJ2-7 | TRBV5-1 | CASSLTGRPSGYEQYF
NA | TRBV20-1 | CSTLTGVDETQYF
TRBJ2-5 | TRBV6-5 | CASSYTVHRGREGLQETQYF
TRBJ2-2 | TRBV20-1 | CSAPHGLAGETGELFF
TRBJ2-6 | TRBV12-3/TRBV12-4 | CASRESGANVLTF
TRBJ1-5 | TRBV3-1 | CASSQGTNSNQPQHF
TRBJ2-7 | TRBV4-3 | CASSQEWPEQYF
TRBJ2-1 | TRBV5-1 | CASSWGRDNEQFF
TRBJ2-1 | TRBV20-1 | CSARGLAAFSYNEQFF
TRBJ2-1 | TRBV5-1 | CASSPDRVGYNEQFF
TRBJ2-1 | TRBV20-1 | CSARGARLADYNEQFF
TRBJ2-3 | TRBV28 | CASSPIIPSDSTDTQYF
TRBJ2-5 | TRBV20-1 | CSASTSNQETQYF
TRBJ2-7 | TRBV5-6 | CASSFSSGPSSYEQYF
TRBJ1-3 | TRBV12-3/TRBV12-4 | CASNPTGKRSSNTIYF
TRBJ2-1 | TRBV11-2 | CASSLGRTSSYNEQFF
TRBJ2-1 | TRBV7-8 | CASSSGLAGSRSYNEQFF
TRBJ2-3 | TRBV5-5 | CASSLEPAGGGDTQYF